This T cell receptor beta chain was captured by sequencing in a study of blood T cell repertoires in COVID-19. Overall study: COVID-19 samples collected from the United States, Italy and Spain covered acute and convalescent phases. The cDNA or gDNA used as material had been derived from T cells, B-cell-depleted T cells, or PBMCs.

Per the original methods: The assay estimated nucleated cells by amplifying reference gene primers. TCRdb's copy holds only in-frame clones and misses some; the assay was immunoSEQ multiplex PCR. The V and J calls and the clone size are those of that table, but D and trimming were determined from the DNA. Of more than 25,000 clones listed, 90% are singletons. The ends lost 7 bases at V and 0 bases at J; junction bases unmatched: 5. The CDR3 loop spans 15 amino acids. Germline-derived CDR1 and CDR2 are LNHDA and SQIVND (reference sequence). Sequences were obtained from peripheral blood. The TCR was taken from a man aged 65-85 years with active or convalescent COVID-19. The J gene is TRBJ1-4, the V gene TRBV19, with 7 nucleotides matching TRBD1. CDR3 loop: CASTGQVSTNEKLFF. The DNA for the CDR3 is TGTGCCAGTACCGGACAGGTTTCAACTAATGAAAAACTGTTTTTT.